The rows below give T cell receptor beta chains drawn from one sample of a study of shared clonotypes between healthy human individuals. The assay was immunoSEQ multiplex PCR, and TCRdb's table has in-frame clones only and misses some. The table lists around 500,000 clones, around 73% of them singletons. Sequencing was carried out using PBMCs. These receptors all come from a woman aged 40 to 49 in good health. Some clones in this sample may be carry-over from other donors' samples. CDR3s leave out the opening cysteine and the closing phenylalanine or tryptophan.

V,J,CDR3
TRBV29-1,TRBJ2-4,SVIRQGRAKNIQY
TRBV7-6,TRBJ1-1,ASSLTEWQTMNTEAF
TRBV7-6,TRBJ1-3,ASSLEGSSGNTIY
TRBV30,TRBJ2-5,AWSVSGGPETQY
TRBV5-1,TRBJ2-3,ASSWQGVPDTQY
TRBV7-9,TRBJ1-2,ASSLPGTAGHSNYGYT
TRBV5-1,TRBJ2-7,ASSPEGQATYEQY
TRBV30,TRBJ2-3,AWSTASDTQY
TRBV7-2,TRBJ2-1,ASSLGRASGNRQF
TRBV19,TRBJ2-2,ASSPWASSGELF
TRBV29-1,TRBJ2-7,SVGGASDRGSYEQY
TRBV29-1,TRBJ1-5,SALVRGGQPQH
TRBV7-2,TRBJ2-1,ASSLVRTVSYNEQF
TRBV4-3,NA,ASSQDHGSGAYEQY
TRBV18,TRBJ1-2,ASSPPGRGPDYGYT
TRBV5-1,TRBJ1-4,ASRQDSTNEKLF
TRBV28,TRBJ2-7,ASSLDYEQY
TRBV15,TRBJ1-5,ATGGYSNQPQH
TRBV7-3,TRBJ2-3,ASSLATSGADTQY
TRBV7-8,TRBJ2-7,ASSSSGGRNEQY
TRBV7-9,TRBJ1-2,ASSLATQGPYGYT
TRBV11-2,TRBJ2-2,ASSLLRQRTNTGELF
TRBV30,TRBJ2-5,AWTLEGTQY
TRBV13,TRBJ1-3,ASSLVFRRGSGNTIY
TRBV1,TRBJ2-3,TSSQDGLADTDTQY
TRBV30,TRBJ1-1,AWSFFLGTEAF
TRBV5-1,TRBJ1-2,ASSGRDTSPLGYT
TRBV12-1,TRBJ1-2,ASSLGQDAHYGYT
TRBV5-1,TRBJ2-1,ASSARTESNEQF